This entry describes one T cell receptor beta chain. Its antigen is unidentified. These data are taken from a study of neurological immune-mediated disorders. Regarding the study as a whole: Patients with HTLV-1-associated myelopathy had the highest level of TCR clonal expansion, whereas patients with multiple sclerosis had the lowest level, falling beneath the level found in healthy controls.

Synthesis of cDNA was accomplished via 5'RACE employing 10-nucleotide random UMIs. The output of every sequencing run, over 160 million TCR-beta sequences, came from 15-18 subjects. TCRdb analysed the 5' RACE reads with MiXCR anew, one entry per CDR3 protein. The sample records tens of thousands of distinct CDR3 sequences, about 10% being singletons. The time point: longitudinal time-point 1 (baseline). Preparation of the unsorted libraries drew on 2 million PBMCs stored at -80 C. With 3 bases removed from V and 1 base from J, the gap between germline ends came to 4 bases. Germline V gives CDR1 GTSNPN, CDR2 SVGIG (reference sequence). The CDR3 contains 12 residues.

This sequence was found in a male donor with HTLV-1-associated myelopathy (HAM/TSP). What was sequenced was PBMCs. The chain carries TRBV30 and TRBJ2-1, with no clear D. The CDR3 reads CAWRRSYNEQFF. The DNA for the CDR3 is TGTGCCTGGAGAAGGTCCTACAATGAGCAGTTCTTC.